Here is one T cell receptor beta chain with its context. The antigen this receptor binds is unknown. Base qualities are not recorded, but no much larger clone differs from it by a single base. For the CD8 naive samples, CD45RO-negative cells were positively selected for CCR7, yielding a CD45RA+CCR7+ population from which TemRA cells were excluded. Donors were healthy HIV-negative adults with no recently reported acute infections or vaccinations. All donors were Caucasian adults living in Nashville, Tennessee, USA. After blood collection by leukapheresis, PBMCs were isolated using Ficoll-Histopaque density gradient centrifugation and then cryopreserved in the vapor phase of liquid nitrogen. Analytical flow cytometry was used to check the purity and quantity of each magnetically sorted T cell population. From each sorted fraction, genomic DNA was isolated and quantified by UV absorbance on a Nanodrop 2000c.

Using the deep immunoSEQ assay, multiplex PCR amplified TCR CDR3 regions from genomic DNA. Genomic DNA extracted from each cell subset was distributed evenly over all wells of several immunoSEQ 96-well plates, and each plate served as one replicate. For sorted subsets, each replicate PCR was loaded with roughly 0.2 ug genomic DNA, equivalent to 30,000 to 35,000 T cell genomes. Purified libraries were measured with a Qubit 3.0 fluorometer, size-checked on a Bioanalyzer 2100, and measured again with the KAPA Library Quantification kit. A separate single-read 150-cycle Illumina NextSeq 550 flow cell was used to sequence each immunoSEQ 96-well plate. Regarding the original processing steps: The immunoSEQ output contained only junctional sequences without quality scores, so filtering could not match that applied to full-length reads. Sequences were annotated with PyIR, a Python wrapper for IgBLAST v1.9, using IMGT germline references to assign V/J genes and CDR3. Any read was removed if the V/J assignment was weak (E-value above 1e-6), the CDR3 was missing, or the read contained stop codons, out-of-frame junctions, or ambiguous translated residues. V3J clonotypes were defined as sequences sharing the same inferred V gene, J gene, and CDR3 amino acid sequence. The percentage overlap between two repertoires was calculated by dividing the number of shared unique clonotypes by the size of the smaller repertoire. Repertoire richness was assessed with RTK rarefaction, the Chao1 estimator, and Recon v2.1 estimates of unobserved clonotypes. Generation probabilities for all TCRbeta clonotypes obtained by the gDNA method from a few donors were computed using OLGA. Held by TCRdb, this immuneACCESS table contains in-frame sequences only and omits some clones. Under half of the omission traces to an unresolved V gene where checked; the cause of the rest is unknown. D and trimming come from the DNA, and the V and J calls and clone size come from that table. This sample has some 2,000,000 clones in its table, and about 95% of those were observed once. The top ten clonotypes cover 1.1% of the sample.

CDR1 and CDR2, per the germline V gene (reference sequence), are LNHDA and SQIVND. The CDR3 has 15 amino acids, counting the end cysteine and phenylalanine. Only CDR3 DNA remains: 45 bases, in frame from the first base. V lost 6 bases and J lost 2 bases; the stretch between them is 14 bases long. These data belong to a study of shared clonotypes between healthy human individuals (dated by TCRdb to about 2020). With regard to the full study: A few men and a couple of women, aged 18 to 49 years, made up the cohort. Per donor, three plates each were used for CD4 naive and CD4 memory, two for CD8 naive, and one for CD8 memory. To estimate repertoire size and how much clonotype sharing occurs between individuals, the study deeply sequenced the blood TCR repertoires of roughly 5 healthy adults. Leukapheresis yielded between about 0.9 and 8.9 billion PBMCs per donor. Libraries were prepared and TCR repertoires were sequenced by different laboratories using diverse techniques, in order to increase sequencing depth and limit assay-specific biases. The full study reports these points: Naive subsets generally had larger estimated clonotype richness than memory subsets did. Only blood was sampled, and tissue TCR repertoires likely differ from those in blood. Because the study included a small number of donors, the genetic and exposure-history diversity represented was limited. Pairwise subsampling indicated that sequencing depth was expected to affect the degree of clonotype sharing among donors. Incomplete sequencing was indicated by rarefaction of sorted-subset datasets, despite the large sequencing depth. When four donors were compared, the shared fraction of clonotypes was 5% to 6.5% for naive CD4, about 4% for naive CD8, 2.3% for memory CD4, and 0.4% for memory CD8. Compared with non-shared clonotypes, clonotypes shared by all four sorted-subset donors had higher generation probabilities.

The clonotype comes from a young man in good health. Input material: naive CD8+ T cells sorted from blood. The cell subset or site tag for this specimen amounts to: CD45RA+CCR7+. In this chain, TRBV19 is recombined with TRBJ1-3; a tentative D match to TRBD1 spans 5 bases. CDR3 loop: CASSQPGEPGNTIYF. The bases are TGTGCCAGTAGCCAACCGGGGGAGCCTGGAAACACCATATATTTT.